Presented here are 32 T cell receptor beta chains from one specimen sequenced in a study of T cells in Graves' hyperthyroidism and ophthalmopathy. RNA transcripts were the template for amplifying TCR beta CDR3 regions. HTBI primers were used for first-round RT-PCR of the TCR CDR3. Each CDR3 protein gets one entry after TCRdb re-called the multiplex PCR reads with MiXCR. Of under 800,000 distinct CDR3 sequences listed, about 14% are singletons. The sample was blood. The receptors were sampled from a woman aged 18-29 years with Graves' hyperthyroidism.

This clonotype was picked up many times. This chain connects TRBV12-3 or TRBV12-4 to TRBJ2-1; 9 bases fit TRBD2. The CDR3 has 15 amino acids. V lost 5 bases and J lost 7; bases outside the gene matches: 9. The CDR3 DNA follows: TGTGCCAGCAGTCGCGGGAGGGCCAGGGGGAATGAGCAGTTCTTC. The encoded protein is CASSRGRARGNEQFF.

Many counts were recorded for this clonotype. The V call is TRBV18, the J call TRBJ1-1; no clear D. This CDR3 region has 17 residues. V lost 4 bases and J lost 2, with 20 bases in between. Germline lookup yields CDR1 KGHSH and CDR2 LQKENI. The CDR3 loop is CASSLNEGRTSNTEAFF. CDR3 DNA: TGTGCCAGCTCACTAAATGAGGGCAGGACTTCTAACACTGAAGCTTTCTTT. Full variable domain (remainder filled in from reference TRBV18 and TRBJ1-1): NAGVMQNPRHLVRRRGQEARLRCSPMKGHSHVYWYRQLPEEGLKFMVYLQKENIIDESGMPKERFSAEFPKEGPSILRIQQVVRGDSAAYFCASSLNEGRTSNTEAFFGQGTRLTVV.

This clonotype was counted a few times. CDR3 coding DNA: TGTGCCAGCAGTGAAGTGTATAGCAATCAGCCCCAGCATTTT. It translates to CASSEVYSNQPQHF. J is TRBJ1-5 and V is TRBV6-1; D not certain. Looked up from germline, CDR1 is MNHNS and CDR2 is SASEGT. The CDR3 runs 14 residues. V lost 1 base and J 0 bases, leaving 4 bases between the germline ends.

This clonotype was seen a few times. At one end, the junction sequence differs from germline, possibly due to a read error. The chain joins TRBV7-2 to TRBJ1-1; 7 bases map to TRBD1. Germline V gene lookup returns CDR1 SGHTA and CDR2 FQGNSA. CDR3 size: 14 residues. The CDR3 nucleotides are TGTGCCAGCAGCTCCGGGCGGGGACAGACTGAAGTTTTCTTT. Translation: CASSSGRGQTEVFF.

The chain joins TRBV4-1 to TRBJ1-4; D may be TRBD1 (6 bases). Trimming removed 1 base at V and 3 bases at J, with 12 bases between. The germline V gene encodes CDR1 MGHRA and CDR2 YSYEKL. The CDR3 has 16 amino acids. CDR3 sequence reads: CASSQAPGAANEKLFF. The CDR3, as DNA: TGCGCCAGCAGCCAAGCCCCAGGGGCAGCTAATGAAAAACTGTTTTTT.

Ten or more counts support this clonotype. CDR3 in amino acids: CASRPPFADTQYF. In DNA form, the CDR3 reads TGTGCCAGCAGACCCCCGTTTGCAGATACGCAGTATTTT. The chain employs TRBV7-2 and TRBJ2-3; D is unresolved. Germline CDR1 is SGHTA and CDR2 is FQGNSA. The CDR3 runs 13 residues. Trimming took 6 bases from V and 4 from J, leaving 11 bases between them.

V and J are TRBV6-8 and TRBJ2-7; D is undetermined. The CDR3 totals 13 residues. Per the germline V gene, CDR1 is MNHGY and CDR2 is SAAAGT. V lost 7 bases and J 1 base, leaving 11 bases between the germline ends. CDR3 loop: CASKKSISYEQYF. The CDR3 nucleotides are TGTGCCAGCAAAAAAAGTATTTCCTACGAGCAGTACTTC.

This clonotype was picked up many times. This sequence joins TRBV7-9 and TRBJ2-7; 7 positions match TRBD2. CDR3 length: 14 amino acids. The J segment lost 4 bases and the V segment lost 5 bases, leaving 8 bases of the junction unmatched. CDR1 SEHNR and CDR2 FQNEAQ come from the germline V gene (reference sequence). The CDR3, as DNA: TGTGCCAGCAGCGGCGGGGGAGGGCCTTACGAGCAGTACTTC. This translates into CASSGGGGPYEQYF.

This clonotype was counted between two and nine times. This CDR3 reads CSVVGYSYEQYF. CDR3 DNA sequence: TGCAGCGTTGTAGGGTACTCCTACGAGCAGTACTTC. This chain connects TRBV29-1 to TRBJ2-7; D call uncertain. The germline V and J ends were trimmed by 4 bases and 0 bases, with 7 bases remaining between them. The CDR3 spans 12 residues. Per the germline V gene, CDR1 is SQVTM and CDR2 is ANQGSEA.

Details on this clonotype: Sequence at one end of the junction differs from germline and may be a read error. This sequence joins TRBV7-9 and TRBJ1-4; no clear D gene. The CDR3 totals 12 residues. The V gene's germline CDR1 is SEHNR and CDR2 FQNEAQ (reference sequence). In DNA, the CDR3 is TGTGCCAGCAGCCGTACGAGTGAAGAACTGTTTTTT. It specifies CASSRTSEELFF.

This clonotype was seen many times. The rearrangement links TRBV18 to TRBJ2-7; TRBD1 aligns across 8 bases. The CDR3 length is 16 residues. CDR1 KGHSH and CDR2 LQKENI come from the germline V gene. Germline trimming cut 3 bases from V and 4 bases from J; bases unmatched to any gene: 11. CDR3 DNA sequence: TGTGCCAGCTCACCTATCCGAAGGACAGGGTCTTACGAGCAGTACTTC. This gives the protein CASSPIRRTGSYEQYF.

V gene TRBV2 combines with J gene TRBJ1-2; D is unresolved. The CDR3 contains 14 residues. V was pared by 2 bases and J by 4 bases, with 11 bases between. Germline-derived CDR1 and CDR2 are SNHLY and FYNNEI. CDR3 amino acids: CASSEKGNLYGYTF. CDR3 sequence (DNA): TGTGCCAGCAGTGAAAAGGGCAATCTCTATGGCTACACCTTC.

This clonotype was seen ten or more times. CDR3 amino acids: CATSEEQSKVEWEETQYF. CDR3 nucleotides: TGTGCCACCAGTGAAGAGCAGAGCAAGGTCGAGTGGGAAGAGACCCAGTACTTC. The chain recombines TRBV24-1 with TRBJ2-5; D is unclear. V lost 4 bases and J 3 bases, leaving 23 bases between the germline ends. The V gene's germline CDR1 is KGHDR and CDR2 SFDVKD. The CDR3 runs to 18 residues.

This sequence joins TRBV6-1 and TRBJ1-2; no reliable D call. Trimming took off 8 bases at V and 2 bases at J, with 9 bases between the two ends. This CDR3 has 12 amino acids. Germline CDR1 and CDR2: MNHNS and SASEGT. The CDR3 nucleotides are TGTGCCAGCTCGCGCCTAAACTATGGCTACACCTTC. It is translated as CASSRLNYGYTF.

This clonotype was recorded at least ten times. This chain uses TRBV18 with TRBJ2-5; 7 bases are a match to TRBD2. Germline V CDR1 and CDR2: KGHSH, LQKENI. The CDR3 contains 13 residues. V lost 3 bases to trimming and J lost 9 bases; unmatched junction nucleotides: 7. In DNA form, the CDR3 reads TGTGCCAGCTCACCGCGCCAACGGGAGGCCCAGTACTTC. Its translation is CASSPRQREAQYF.

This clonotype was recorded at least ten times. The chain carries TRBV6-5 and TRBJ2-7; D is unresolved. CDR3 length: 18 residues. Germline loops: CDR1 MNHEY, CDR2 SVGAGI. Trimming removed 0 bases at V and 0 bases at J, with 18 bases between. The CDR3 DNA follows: TGTGCCAGCAGTTACTCGAATGGTCCTACTATTGACTCCTACGAGCAGTACTTC. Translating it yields CASSYSNGPTIDSYEQYF.

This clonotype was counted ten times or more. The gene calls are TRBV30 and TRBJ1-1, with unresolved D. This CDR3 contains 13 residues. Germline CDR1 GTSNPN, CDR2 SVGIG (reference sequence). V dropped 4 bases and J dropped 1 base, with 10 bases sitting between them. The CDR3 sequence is CAWNPVPNTEAFF. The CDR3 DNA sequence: TGTGCCTGGAATCCGGTCCCGAACACTGAAGCTTTCTTT. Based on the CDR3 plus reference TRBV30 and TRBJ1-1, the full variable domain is SQTIHQWPATLVQPVGSPLSLECTVEGTSNPNLYWYRQAAGRGLQLLFYSVGIGQISSEVPQNLSASRPQDRQFILSSKKLLLSDSGFYLCAWNPVPNTEAFFGQGTRLTVV.

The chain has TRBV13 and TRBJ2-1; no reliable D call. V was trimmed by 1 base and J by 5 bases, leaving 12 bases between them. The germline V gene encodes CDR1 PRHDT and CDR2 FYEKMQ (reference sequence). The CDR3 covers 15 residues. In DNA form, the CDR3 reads TGTGCCAGCAGCTTAGAGTTCGCACCGGACAATGAGCAGTTCTTC. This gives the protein CASSLEFAPDNEQFF.

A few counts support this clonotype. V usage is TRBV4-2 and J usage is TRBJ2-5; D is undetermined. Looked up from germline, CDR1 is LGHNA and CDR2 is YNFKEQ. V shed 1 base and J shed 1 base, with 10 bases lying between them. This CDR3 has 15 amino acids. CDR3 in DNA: TGTGCCAGCAGCCAAGGGGGTCAGATCCAAGAGACCCAGTACTTC. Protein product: CASSQGGQIQETQYF.

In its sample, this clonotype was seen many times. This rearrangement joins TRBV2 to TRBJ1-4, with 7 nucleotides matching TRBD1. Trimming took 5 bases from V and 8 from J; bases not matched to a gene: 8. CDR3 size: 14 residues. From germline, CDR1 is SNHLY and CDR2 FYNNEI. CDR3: CASSYQGVGEKLFF. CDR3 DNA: TGTGCCAGCAGTTACCAGGGGGTGGGAGAAAAACTGTTTTTT.

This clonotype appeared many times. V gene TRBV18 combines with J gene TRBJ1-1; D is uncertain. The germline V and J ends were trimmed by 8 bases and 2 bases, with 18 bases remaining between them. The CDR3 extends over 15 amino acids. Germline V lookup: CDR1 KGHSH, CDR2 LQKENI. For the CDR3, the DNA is TGTGCCAGCCTCACCACCAAAACAGCCAACACTGAAGCTTTCTTT. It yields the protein CASLTTKTANTEAFF.

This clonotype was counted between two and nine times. The CDR3 is CASSDPGTGREQYF. The CDR3 DNA sequence: TGTGCCAGCAGTGATCCAGGGACAGGGCGCGAGCAGTACTTC. V usage is TRBV25-1 and J usage is TRBJ2-7, with 9 bases that match TRBD1. Trimming took 3 bases from V and 6 from J; bases not matched to a gene: 6. This CDR3 has 14 residues. In germline, CDR1 is MGHDK, CDR2 SYGVNS.

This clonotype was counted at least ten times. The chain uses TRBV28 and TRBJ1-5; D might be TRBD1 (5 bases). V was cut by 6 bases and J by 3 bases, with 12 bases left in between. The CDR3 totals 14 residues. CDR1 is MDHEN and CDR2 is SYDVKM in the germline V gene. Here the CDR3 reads CASRPGWVNQPQHF. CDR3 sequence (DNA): TGTGCCAGCAGGCCAGGGTGGGTCAATCAGCCCCAGCATTTT.

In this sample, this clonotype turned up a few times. CDR3 amino acids: CSARELSGSSYEQYF. DNA of the CDR3: TGCAGTGCTAGAGAGCTCAGCGGGAGCTCCTACGAGCAGTACTTC. The chain links TRBV20-1 to TRBJ2-7; 8 nucleotides align to TRBD2. J lost 0 bases, V lost 0 bases, and 4 bases had no gene match. The CDR3 sequence is 15 residues long. Per the germline V gene, CDR1 is DFQATT and CDR2 is SNEGSKA (reference sequence).

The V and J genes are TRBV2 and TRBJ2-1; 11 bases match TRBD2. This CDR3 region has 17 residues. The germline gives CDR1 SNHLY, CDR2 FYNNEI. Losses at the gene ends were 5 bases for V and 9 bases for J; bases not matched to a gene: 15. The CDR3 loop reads CASSPSLLAGVRSEQFF. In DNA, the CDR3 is TGTGCCAGCAGTCCGTCTTTACTAGCGGGAGTTAGAAGTGAGCAGTTCTTC.

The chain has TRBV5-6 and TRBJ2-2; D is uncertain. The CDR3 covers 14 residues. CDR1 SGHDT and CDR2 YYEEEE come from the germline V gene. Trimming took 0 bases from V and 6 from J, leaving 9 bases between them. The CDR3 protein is CASSLVGYAGELFF. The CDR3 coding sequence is TGTGCCAGCAGCTTGGTGGGTTACGCCGGGGAGCTGTTTTTT. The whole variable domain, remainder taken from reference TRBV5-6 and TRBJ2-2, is DAGVTQSPTHLIKTRGQQVTLRCSPKSGHDTVSWYQQALGQGPQFIFQYYEEEERQRGNFPDRFSGHQFPNYSSELNVNALLLGDSALYLCASSLVGYAGELFFGEGSRLTVL.

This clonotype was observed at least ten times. The CDR3 region is CASSSARGARGYTF. In DNA, the CDR3 is TGTGCCAGCAGCTCAGCCCGGGGGGCGCGGGGCTACACCTTC. V usage is TRBV11-2 and J usage is TRBJ1-2; D perhaps matches TRBD1 (6 bases). Germline loops: CDR1 SGHAT, CDR2 FQNNGV. The CDR3 loop spans 14 amino acids. V was trimmed by 4 bases and J by 8 bases, leaving 17 bases between them.

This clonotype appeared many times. The CDR3 reads CATSRSVTTSVTKAKNIQYF. The CDR3 coding sequence is TGTGCCACCAGCAGATCCGTTACGACTAGCGTAACAAAAGCCAAAAACATTCAGTACTTC. This chain connects TRBV15 to TRBJ2-4, with 8 bases matching TRBD2. Germline CDR1 reads LNHNV; CDR2 reads YYDKDF (reference sequence). Trimming at V came to 2 bases and at J to 0 bases, leaving 15 bases not matched to a gene. The CDR3 has 20 amino acids.

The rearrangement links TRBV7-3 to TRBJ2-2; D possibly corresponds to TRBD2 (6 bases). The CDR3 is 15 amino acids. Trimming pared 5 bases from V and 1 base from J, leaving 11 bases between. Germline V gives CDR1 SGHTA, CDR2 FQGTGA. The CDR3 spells CASSRSGQNTGELFF. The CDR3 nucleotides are TGTGCCAGCAGCCGTAGCGGACAGAACACCGGGGAGCTGTTTTTT.

In nucleotides, the CDR3 is TGTGCCAGCACGAGGGACAGGGGTTCCACCGGGGAGCTGTTTTTT. It yields the protein CASTRDRGSTGELFF. The chain joins TRBV25-1 to TRBJ2-2; the match to TRBD1 covers 10 bases. The J segment lost 4 bases and the V segment lost 7 bases, leaving 6 bases of the junction unmatched. The length of the CDR3 is 15 residues. Looked up from germline, CDR1 is MGHDK and CDR2 is SYGVNS.

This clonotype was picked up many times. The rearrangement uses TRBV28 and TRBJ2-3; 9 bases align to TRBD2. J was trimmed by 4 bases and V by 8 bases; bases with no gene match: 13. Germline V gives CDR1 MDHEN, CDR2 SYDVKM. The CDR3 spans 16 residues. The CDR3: CASCPIAGAPADTQYF. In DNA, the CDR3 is TGTGCCAGCTGCCCCATAGCGGGAGCTCCCGCAGATACGCAGTATTTT.

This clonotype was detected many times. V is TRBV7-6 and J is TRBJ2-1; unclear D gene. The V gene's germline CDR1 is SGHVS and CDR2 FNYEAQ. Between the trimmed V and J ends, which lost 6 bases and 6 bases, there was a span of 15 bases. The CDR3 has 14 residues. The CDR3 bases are TGTGCCAGCAGTTCACCGGCGAGAGTCAATGAGCAGTTCTTC. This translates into CASSSPARVNEQFF.